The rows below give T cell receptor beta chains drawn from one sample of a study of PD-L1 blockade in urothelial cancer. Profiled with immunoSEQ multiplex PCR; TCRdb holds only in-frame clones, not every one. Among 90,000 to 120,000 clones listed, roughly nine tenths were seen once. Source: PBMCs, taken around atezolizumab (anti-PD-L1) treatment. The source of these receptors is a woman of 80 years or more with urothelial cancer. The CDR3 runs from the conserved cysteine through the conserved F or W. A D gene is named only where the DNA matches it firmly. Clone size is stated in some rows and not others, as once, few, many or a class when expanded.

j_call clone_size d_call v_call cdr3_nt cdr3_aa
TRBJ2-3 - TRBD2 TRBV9 TGTGCCAGCAGCGTAGGACTAGCGGGAGTAACAGATACGCAGTATTTT CASSVGLAGVTDTQYF
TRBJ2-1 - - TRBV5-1 TGCGCCAGCAGAGGGACTCCGTCCTACAATGAGCAGTTCTTC CASRGTPSYNEQFF
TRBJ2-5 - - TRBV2 TGTGCCTCGATATCAGGGGTCCAAGAGACCCAGTACTTC CASISGVQETQYF
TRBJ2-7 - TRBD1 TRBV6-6 TGTGCCAGCAGTACACCCCGGGACAGGGACCACGAGCAGTACTTC CASSTPRDRDHEQYF
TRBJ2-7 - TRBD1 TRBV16 TGTGCCAGCAGCCAGGGACAGGGTCCCTACGAGCAGTACTTC CASSQGQGPYEQYF
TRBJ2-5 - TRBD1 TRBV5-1 TGCGCCAGCAGCTTGGCCGGACAGGAAGAGACCCAGTACTTC CASSLAGQEETQYF
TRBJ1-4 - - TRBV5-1 TGCGCCAGCAGCGCGGACAGTTATAGAGAAAAACTGTTTTTT CASSADSYREKLFF
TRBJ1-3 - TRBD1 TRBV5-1 TGCGCCAGCAGCTTCGGACAGGGCCTAAACACCATATATTTT CASSFGQGLNTIYF
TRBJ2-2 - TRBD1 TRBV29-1 TGCAGCGTAGACAGACTACAGGGGGCGCCCGGCACCGGGGAGCTGTTTTTT CSVDRLQGAPGTGELFF
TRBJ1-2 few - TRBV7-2 TGTGCCAGCAGCGAAGGAACAGTCACCCCCTATGGCTACACCTTC CASSEGTVTPYGYTF
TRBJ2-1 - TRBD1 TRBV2 TGTGCTGCGGGCAGGGGGCTGTTGCGGACCTCCTACAATGAGCAGTTCTTC CAAGRGLLRTSYNEQFF
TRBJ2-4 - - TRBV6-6 TGTGCCAGCACCCAATCGGAGGGGAGAATGATTCAGTACTTC CASTQSEGRMIQYF
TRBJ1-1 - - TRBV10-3 TGTGCCACTACTATAGGGGGCACTGAAGCTTTCTTT CATTIGGTEAFF
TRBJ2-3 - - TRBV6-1 TGTGCCAGCAGTGAATCTACAGGGCCCTATAATACGCAGTATTTT CASSESTGPYNTQYF
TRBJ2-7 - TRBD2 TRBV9 TGTGCCAGCAGCGTAGAAGGGACTAGCGGGAGTCTCTACGAGCAGTACTTC CASSVEGTSGSLYEQYF
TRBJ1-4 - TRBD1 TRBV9 TGTGCCAGCAGTGCTGGACAGGGGCTAAGGGAACTGTTTTTT CASSAGQGLRELFF
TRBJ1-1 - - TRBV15 TGTGCCACCAGTGAACCTCACAGGGCGCCCTGGGGAGCTTTCTTT CATSEPHRAPWGAFF
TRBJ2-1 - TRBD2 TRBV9 TGTGCCAGCAGCGTAGGGGGCGGGGGCTCCTACAATGAGCAGTTCTTC CASSVGGGGSYNEQFF
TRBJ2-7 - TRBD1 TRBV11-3 TGTGCCAGCAGCCGACAGGGGGCTTACGAGCAGTACTTC CASSRQGAYEQYF
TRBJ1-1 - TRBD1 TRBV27 TGTGCCAGCAGTTTATACAGGGGGAACACTGAAGCTTTCTTT CASSLYRGNTEAFF
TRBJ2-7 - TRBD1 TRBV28 TGTGCCAGCAGCCCATGGGGGACAGGGGCCATTGGGCAGTACTTC CASSPWGTGAIGQYF
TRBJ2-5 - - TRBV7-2 TGTGCCAGCACCCCAGGAGCGGTTAACCAAGAGACCCAGTACTTC CASTPGAVNQETQYF